One TCR beta chain is described in this entry. Its antigen remains unknown. These data come from a study of T-cell memory formation after mild COVID-19. As for the study in general: There were largely donor-specific TCR clusters. Study-wide points: CD4+ contracting clones were mainly CM and EM; CD8+ ones, EMRA. While clones contracting from day 15 to 85 were balanced between CD4 and CD8, later expanders leaned CD4+.

The germline V gene has CDR1 MGHRA and CDR2 YSYEKL. CDR3 length equals 14 residues. Trimming took 4 bases from V and 3 from J, leaving 12 bases between them. Sample barcodes and UMIs were carried by the TCR alpha and TCR beta cDNA libraries that 5'RACE generated with constant-segment primers. TCRdb re-analysed the 5' RACE reads in MiXCR, keeping a single row per CDR3 protein. The table records under 300,000 distinct CDR3 sequences, more than 15% of them present only once. What was sequenced was PBMCs or a T cell subset sorted from them (not recorded which). The chain combines TRBV4-1 with TRBJ1-1; possibly TRBD1 for D (6 bases). The TCR sequence derives from a man aged 18 to 29 who had mild COVID-19 (a few samples of this study predate the infection). Cell type and time point are not known. CDR3 protein: CASSRGEGDTEAFF. DNA of the CDR3: TGCGCCAGCAGCCGAGGTGAGGGGGACACTGAAGCTTTCTTT.